This passage covers 11 T cell receptor beta chains from one sample sequenced in a study of blood T cell repertoires in COVID-19. Measured with immunoSEQ multiplex PCR; TCRdb has only the in-frame clones, and not every one. In the table there are 200,000 to 300,000 clones, about 90% of which are singletons. Material for sequencing was peripheral blood. All receptors come from a man aged 60-69 years who had recovered from COVID-19.

The chain is built from TRBV18 and TRBJ2-2, with D possibly matching TRBD1 (6 bases). Trimming took off 5 bases at V and 5 bases at J, with 12 bases between the two ends. The CDR3 contains 14 residues. Germline-derived CDR1 and CDR2 are KGHSH and LQKENI. In DNA, the CDR3 is TGTGCCAGCTCAATAAACAGGGAAACCGGGGAGCTGTTTTTT. It codes for CASSINRETGELFF.

The chain joins TRBV30 to TRBJ1-6; D remains ambiguous. CDR3 size: 14 residues. Germline loops: CDR1 GTSNPN, CDR2 SVGIG (reference sequence). Trimming stripped 0 bases from V and 7 bases from J, with 10 bases between. CDR3 in DNA: TGTGCCTGGAGTGTACACGGACTAAATTCACCCCTCCACTTT. Residues: CAWSVHGLNSPLHF.

The chain has TRBV4-2 and TRBJ2-5, with D possibly TRBD2 on 7 matching bases. Trimming pared 1 base from V and 1 base from J, leaving 13 bases between. Germline V gene data show CDR1 as LGHNA and CDR2 as YNFKEQ. The CDR3 is 16 amino acids. CDR3 loop: CASSQAVGGPQETQYF. CDR3 sequence (DNA): TGTGCCAGCAGCCAAGCAGTCGGGGGGCCCCAAGAGACCCAGTACTTC.

The CDR3 reads CASRNAGSNYGYTF. CDR3 sequence (DNA): TGTGCCAGCAGAAATGCCGGTTCTAACTATGGCTACACCTTC. The chain joins TRBV6-5 to TRBJ1-2; no clear D. V gave up 6 bases and J gave up 0 bases, with 11 bases separating them. Germline CDR1 reads MNHEY; CDR2 reads SVGAGI. The CDR3 runs 14 residues.

This chain links TRBV9 with TRBJ2-3, with D hard to call. Trimming removed 1 base at V and 3 bases at J, with 9 bases between. From germline, CDR1 is SGDLS and CDR2 YYNGEE. This CDR3 is 14 amino acids long. CDR3 sequence: CASSVIPDTDTQYF. Here the CDR3 DNA reads TGTGCCAGCAGCGTAATCCCAGATACAGATACGCAGTATTTT.

The V and J genes are TRBV28 and TRBJ2-6; 13 nucleotides agree with TRBD2. This CDR3 has 19 residues. V shed 2 bases, J shed 0 bases, and the junction held 4 bases outside the gene matches. Germline V gives CDR1 MDHEN, CDR2 SYDVKM. CDR3 protein: CASSLTRLAGGSGANVLTF. CDR3 DNA: TGTGCCAGCAGTTTAACAAGACTAGCGGGGGGCTCTGGGGCCAACGTCCTGACTTTC.

The chain has TRBV11-2 and TRBJ1-1; D remains ambiguous. Germline CDR1 and CDR2: SGHAT and FQNNGV. This CDR3 comprises 13 residues. The V and J ends lost 10 bases and 1 base respectively, with 13 bases between them. The CDR3 nucleotides read TGTGCCACCCACCCCGGGTCGAACACTGAAGCTTTCTTT. Its protein is CATHPGSNTEAFF.

This chain joins TRBV5-1 and TRBJ2-3; TRBD2 matches 9 bases. Unmatched junction bases numbered 17, after V lost 4 bases and J lost 5 bases. Germline assignment: CDR1 SGHRS and CDR2 YFSETQ. The CDR3 loop spans 18 amino acids. This CDR3 reads CASSTYSGGLGRGDTQYF. In DNA form, the CDR3 reads TGCGCCAGCAGCACATATAGCGGGGGCCTAGGAAGGGGAGATACGCAGTATTTT.

The sample holds one count of this clone. This rearrangement joins TRBV20-1 to TRBJ1-1; D ambiguous. V lost 4 bases, J lost 11 bases, and 11 bases lay in between. The CDR3 spans 10 residues. Germline lookup yields CDR1 DFQATT and CDR2 SNEGSKA (reference sequence). The CDR3 sequence: CSANRREAFF. CDR3 in DNA: TGCAGTGCTAACCGACGGGAGGCTTTCTTT.

The count of this clone is one. The V and J genes are TRBV2 and TRBJ1-5; D is uncertain. The CDR3 spans 14 residues. V was trimmed by 5 bases and J by 0 bases, leaving 8 bases between them. From germline, CDR1 is SNHLY and CDR2 FYNNEI. DNA of the CDR3: TGTGCCAGCAGTTTTTCTCGTAGCAATCAGCCCCAGCATTTT. This gives the protein CASSFSRSNQPQHF.

The chain links TRBV16 to TRBJ1-5; 9 bases match TRBD1. V lost 4 bases to trimming and J lost 7 bases; unmatched junction nucleotides: 5. The CDR3 totals 14 residues. Germline CDR1 and CDR2: KGHSY and FQNENV. The CDR3 region has the DNA TGTGCCAGCAGCCCGGGAACAGGGGGCCAGCCCCAGCATTTT. Its protein is CASSPGTGGQPQHF.